This passage covers 30 T cell receptor beta chains from one sample sequenced in a study of HIV-infected patients and healthy controls. Each CDR3 protein is one row after TCRdb ran MiXCR on the 5' RACE reads. The table shows about 64,000 distinct CDR3 sequences, with 15% to 20% occurring only once. The sample taken for sequencing was CD4+ T cells from blood. All receptors derive from a human donor in good health.

This clonotype was recorded many times. The V call is TRBV7-9, the J call TRBJ2-5; D may be TRBD1 (5 bases). The V gene's germline CDR1 is SEHNR and CDR2 FQNEAQ (reference sequence). V was cut by 3 bases and J by 2 bases, with 7 bases left in between. The CDR3 has 13 amino acids. CDR3 in amino acids: CASSFWTQETQYF. For the CDR3, the DNA is TGTGCCAGCAGCTTCTGGACACAAGAGACCCAGTACTTC.

This clonotype came up many times. This chain links TRBV7-9 with TRBJ1-2; D call uncertain. The germline V gene encodes CDR1 SEHNR and CDR2 FQNEAQ (reference sequence). This CDR3 spans 14 amino acids. V gave up 1 base and J gave up 2 bases, with 8 bases separating them. The CDR3 DNA sequence: TGTGCCAGCAGCTTAGATTTTTTCAACTATGGCTACACCTTC. Translating gives CASSLDFFNYGYTF.

The chain has TRBV7-9 and TRBJ1-1; D is uncertain. This CDR3 region has 13 residues. Germline CDR1 is SEHNR and CDR2 is FQNEAQ (reference sequence). V was pared by 5 bases and J by 3 bases, with 10 bases between. The CDR3 loop reads CASSQFQDTEAFF. CDR3 DNA: TGTGCCAGCAGCCAATTTCAAGACACTGAAGCTTTCTTT.

V usage is TRBV7-9 and J usage is TRBJ1-5; TRBD1 agrees at 11 bases. Trimming at V came to 5 bases and at J to 5 bases, leaving 5 bases not matched to a gene. CDR3 length: 15 amino acids. The germline V gene encodes CDR1 SEHNR and CDR2 FQNEAQ (reference sequence). The chain's CDR3 is CASSAGTGGHQPQHF. CDR3 sequence (DNA): TGTGCCAGCAGCGCAGGGACAGGGGGTCATCAGCCCCAGCATTTT.

In its sample, this clonotype was seen many times. V is TRBV4-2 and J is TRBJ2-3; a weak D match, TRBD1 (5 bases). The CDR3 sequence is 13 residues long. V lost 5 bases to trimming and J lost 2 bases, with 8 bases between them. The germline gives CDR1 LGHNA, CDR2 YNFKEQ. Written as DNA, the CDR3 is TGTGCCAGCAGCTCAGGGCTCACAGATACGCAGTATTTT. It yields the protein CASSSGLTDTQYF.

This clonotype was detected only a few times. Written as DNA, the CDR3 is TGCAGTGCTAGAGATCGACGGATCTTGAACACTGAAGCTTTCTTT. Its protein is CSARDRRILNTEAFF. The chain employs TRBV20-1 and TRBJ1-1; D not resolved. Trimming left V 0 bases short and J 0 bases short, with 11 bases between. Germline V gene sequence: CDR1 DFQATT, CDR2 SNEGSKA (reference sequence). The CDR3 consists of 15 residues.

This clonotype was detected only a few times. The rearrangement links TRBV6-5 to TRBJ2-2; the match to TRBD2 covers 15 bases. Germline CDR1 MNHEY, CDR2 SVGAGI. The CDR3 is 18 residues long. With V trimmed by 5 bases and J by 8 bases, 12 bases remained unmatched. CDR3 DNA sequence: TGTGCCAGCAGTCCGGATGTCGGACTAGCGGGAGGGCCTGGGGAGCTGTTTTTT. This codes for CASSPDVGLAGGPGELFF.

The chain is built from TRBV12-3 or TRBV12-4 and TRBJ2-7, with TRBD1 identical over 7 bases. V dropped 5 bases and J dropped 6; count of bases not matched to a gene: 19. This CDR3 has 17 amino acids. CDR3 DNA sequence: TGTGCCAGCAGTACTCACATTCGGACAGGCGGATCCGCCGAGCAGTACTTC. This sequence encodes CASSTHIRTGGSAEQYF.

This clonotype was counted many times. This chain connects TRBV20-1 to TRBJ2-3, with D perhaps matching TRBD2 (6 bases). V lost 6 bases and J 1 base, leaving 14 bases between the germline ends. CDR3 length: 14 residues. Germline V lookup: CDR1 DFQATT, CDR2 SNEGSKA (reference sequence). CDR3 sequence: CSANGGAGTDTQYF. The CDR3 DNA reads TGCAGTGCCAACGGGGGAGCAGGCACAGATACGCAGTATTTT.

This clonotype was seen ten or more times. The V gene is TRBV20-1, the J gene TRBJ1-5; D remains unclear. With 1 base removed from V and 9 bases from J, the gap between germline ends came to 10 bases. This CDR3 is built from 12 residues. Per germline, CDR1 DFQATT and CDR2 SNEGSKA (reference sequence). The CDR3 nucleotides read TGCAGTGCTAGAGCAACGAGCTCGCCCCAGCATTTT. This translates into CSARATSSPQHF.

Ten or more counts support this clonotype. The chain uses TRBV21-1 and TRBJ1-1. TRBV21-1 is described as a pseudogene. CDR3 length: 15 amino acids. The CDR3 DNA reads TGTGCCAGCAGCAATACGGGGAGTTGCGACACTGAAGCTTTCTTT. Translation gives CASSNTGSCDTEAFF.

CDR3 nucleotides: TGCAGTGCCCTCGGACAGGCAGGGGGGGAGCAGTACTTC. Amino acid sequence: CSALGQAGGEQYF. V gene TRBV20-1 combines with J gene TRBJ2-7; weak D call: TRBD1 (7 bases). Looked up from germline, CDR1 is DFQATT and CDR2 is SNEGSKA (reference sequence). The V and J ends lost 6 bases and 7 bases respectively, with 19 bases between them. This CDR3 has 13 amino acids.

This clonotype was observed many times. The J gene is TRBJ2-3, the V gene TRBV18; D gene uncertain. Germline lookup yields CDR1 KGHSH and CDR2 LQKENI. CDR3 size: 13 residues. Trimming left V 4 bases short and J 6 bases short, with 11 bases between. The CDR3 DNA is TGTGCCAGCTCACGCCTGGACGCGGATACGCAGTATTTT. This encodes CASSRLDADTQYF.

This clonotype was detected many times. The chain links TRBV20-1 to TRBJ1-1; TRBD1 agrees at 11 bases. Trimming took 2 bases from V and 10 from J; bases not matched to a gene: 3. This CDR3 spans 12 amino acids. The germline gives CDR1 DFQATT, CDR2 SNEGSKA (reference sequence). CDR3: CSARTGQGAAFF. As DNA, the CDR3 is TGCAGTGCTAGAACCGGACAGGGGGCAGCTTTCTTT.

The chain is built from TRBV7-3 and TRBJ2-3; D is uncertain. CDR1 SGHTA and CDR2 FQGTGA come from the germline V gene. Deletions cut 0 bases from V and 0 bases from J, with 4 bases between. The length of the CDR3 is 14 residues. CDR3 sequence: CASSLTGSTDTQYF. The CDR3 nucleotides read TGTGCCAGCAGCTTAACAGGGAGCACAGATACGCAGTATTTT.

The J gene is TRBJ2-2, the V gene TRBV6-2 or TRBV6-3; D uncertain. Trimming cost V 3 bases and J 8 bases, with 19 bases left between them. The CDR3 covers 16 residues. Germline V CDR1 and CDR2: MNHEY, SVGEGT. The chain's CDR3 is CASSYLRIVQPGELFF. The CDR3 DNA reads TGTGCCAGCAGTTATCTCCGGATTGTCCAGCCAGGGGAGCTGTTTTTT.

The chain is built from TRBV5-5 and TRBJ2-1; TRBD1 might be the D (5 bases). The germline V gene encodes CDR1 SGHKS and CDR2 YYEKEE (reference sequence). Trimming removed 4 bases at V and 0 bases at J, with 11 bases between. The CDR3 sequence is 15 residues long. The CDR3 protein is CASSTTEPSYNEQFF. In DNA, the CDR3 is TGTGCCAGCAGCACGACAGAGCCCTCCTACAATGAGCAGTTCTTC.

At least ten counts were recorded for this clonotype. CDR3 residues: CSASLRDEQFF. The CDR3 bases are TGCAGTGCTAGTCTTAGGGATGAGCAGTTCTTC. This sequence joins TRBV20-1 and TRBJ2-1; no reliable D call. CDR1 DFQATT and CDR2 SNEGSKA come from the germline V gene (reference sequence). This CDR3 has 11 residues. V was cut by 3 bases and J by 8 bases, with 8 bases left in between.

The sample holds many counts of this clonotype. This chain links TRBV20-1 with TRBJ1-2; D perhaps matches TRBD1 (5 bases). The germline V gene has CDR1 DFQATT and CDR2 SNEGSKA (reference sequence). This CDR3 spans 17 amino acids. Trimming cost V 6 bases and J 8 bases, with 31 bases left between them. CDR3 nucleotide sequence: TGCAGTGCAACCAGGTTTGGGCAGGGATGGATTACGGAAGGCTACACCTTC. Protein product: CSATRFGQGWITEGYTF.

The chain has TRBV5-4 and TRBJ1-4; 7 bases align to TRBD1. The germline CDR1 and CDR2 sequences are SGHNT and YYREEE (reference sequence). CDR3 length: 15 amino acids. V lost 4 bases to trimming and J lost 3 bases; unmatched junction nucleotides: 6. The CDR3 protein is CASSEDRKPNEKLFF. CDR3 nucleotide sequence: TGTGCCAGCAGCGAGGACAGGAAACCTAATGAAAAACTGTTTTTT.

This clonotype was seen only a few times. V is TRBV7-9 and J is TRBJ2-3; tentatively, D is TRBD1 or TRBD2 (5 bases each). CDR3 length equals 12 residues. V was clipped by 5 bases and J by 5 bases, with 8 bases between them. From germline, CDR1 is SEHNR and CDR2 FQNEAQ (reference sequence). CDR3 amino acids: CASSRDLDTQYF. CDR3 nucleotides: TGTGCCAGCAGCCGGGACCTAGATACGCAGTATTTT.

A remark on this clonotype: Sequence at one end of the junction differs from germline and may be a read error. The chain combines TRBV4-1 with TRBJ1-5; 10 nucleotides align to TRBD1. Germline V gene data show CDR1 as MGHRA and CDR2 as YSYEKL. This CDR3 has 15 residues. CDR3 bases: TGCGCCAGCAGCCAAGACCCGGGACAGGGGTATTTTTTGGATTTT. Its translation is CASSQDPGQGYFLDF.

The V and J genes are TRBV20-1 and TRBJ2-1; the match to TRBD2 covers 11 bases. The V gene's germline CDR1 is DFQATT and CDR2 SNEGSKA (reference sequence). There are 16 residues in the CDR3. Trimming removed 1 base from V and 7 bases from J; junction bases left unmatched: 9. CDR3 bases: TGCAGTGCTAGAGTCCTACTAGCGGGAGTAGGGAATGAGCAGTTCTTC. Translation gives CSARVLLAGVGNEQFF.

This chain joins TRBV11-2 and TRBJ2-4; 12 nucleotides agree with TRBD1. The CDR3 has 18 amino acids. Germline V gene sequence: CDR1 SGHAT, CDR2 FQNNGV. The V and J ends lost 5 bases and 0 bases, in that order; junction bases with no gene match: 8. The CDR3 sequence: CASSPDRDRGLAKNIQYF. Written as DNA, the CDR3 is TGTGCCAGCAGCCCCGACCGGGACAGGGGGCTAGCCAAAAACATTCAGTACTTC.

This sequence joins TRBV11-2 and TRBJ1-1, with TRBD1 matching 9 bases. Germline V gene data show CDR1 as SGHAT and CDR2 as FQNNGV. V trimming: 5 bases; J trimming: 1 base; junction bases outside the gene matches: 11. This CDR3 has 17 residues. The CDR3 reads CASSTGQGFTSNTEAFF. The CDR3 nucleotides are TGTGCCAGCAGCACCGGACAGGGGTTTACGTCGAACACTGAAGCTTTCTTT.

The chain carries TRBV7-9 and TRBJ1-2; 7 positions match TRBD1. Looked up from germline, CDR1 is SEHNR and CDR2 is FQNEAQ (reference sequence). The CDR3 length is 14 residues. Germline trimming cut 7 bases from V and 8 bases from J; bases unmatched to any gene: 13. CDR3 region: CASIPGGGPLGYTF. The CDR3 nucleotides are TGTGCCAGCATACCAGGGGGTGGACCGTTGGGCTACACCTTC.

The table lists this clonotype with many counts. The chain links TRBV7-2 to TRBJ1-5; no clear D. Per germline, CDR1 SGHTA and CDR2 FQGNSA. The CDR3 spans 16 residues. V lost 2 bases and J lost 3, with 14 bases in between. The CDR3 loop reads CASSLRSTEHNQPQHF. CDR3 nucleotide sequence: TGTGCCAGCAGCTTAAGGTCCACAGAACACAATCAGCCCCAGCATTTT.

V is TRBV7-2 and J is TRBJ1-5; unclear D gene. Germline CDR1 SGHTA, CDR2 FQGNSA. This CDR3 has 14 residues. V was clipped by 3 bases and J by 3 bases, with 9 bases between them. The DNA for the CDR3 is TGTGCCAGCAGCTTCCGCGGAGTCAATCAGCCCCAGCATTTT. Translation: CASSFRGVNQPQHF. The full variable domain, in which reference TRBV7-2 and TRBJ1-5 provide the parts outside the CDR3, is GAGVSQSPSNKVTEKGKDVELRCDPISGHTALYWYRQSLGQGLEFLIYFQGNSAPDKSGLPSDRFSAERTGGSVSTLTIQRTQQEDSAVYLCASSFRGVNQPQHFGDGTRLSIL.

This clonotype was observed at least ten times. V usage is TRBV12-3 or TRBV12-4 and J usage is TRBJ2-7, with TRBD1 matching 7 bases. This CDR3 contains 16 residues. The V gene end was trimmed by 4 bases and the J gene end by 7 bases; junction bases not matched to a gene: 16. The CDR3 DNA is TGTGCCAGCAGTTCAATTAGCCGGGACAGAGAAGGGGAGCAGTACTTC. Protein sequence: CASSSISRDREGEQYF.

This chain uses TRBV9 with TRBJ2-2; 10 positions agree with TRBD2. The V and J ends lost 3 bases and 3 bases, in that order; junction bases with no gene match: 5. The CDR3 covers 16 residues. CDR1 SGDLS and CDR2 YYNGEE come from the germline V gene. The CDR3 DNA sequence: TGTGCCAGCAGCGCCCAGGGACTAGCGTACACCGGGGAGCTGTTTTTT. It is translated as CASSAQGLAYTGELFF.